One and the same sample provided the 23 T cell receptor beta chains below, sequenced in a study of cytomegalovirus exposure and HLA in healthy donors. The PCR made use of 60 Vbeta and 13 Jbeta primers. The data were produced by immunoSEQ multiplex PCR, yet TCRdb's version contains in-frame clones alone and is incomplete. The table for this sample gives 100,000 to 150,000 clones. Sequenced: PBMCs. The receptors shown here come from a young man in good health and CMV-seronegative.

V usage is TRBV9 and J usage is TRBJ1-2; D is possibly TRBD1 (5 bases). From germline, CDR1 is SGDLS and CDR2 YYNGEE. Trimming shortened V by 4 bases and J by 7 bases, and 20 bases separated the two germline ends. The CDR3 runs 15 residues. In DNA form, the CDR3 reads TGTGCCAGCAGCCGACAGACCTTTGGCTTATCTGGCTACACCTTC. Protein: CASSRQTFGLSGYTF.

J is TRBJ1-3 and V is TRBV5-8, with D possibly TRBD1 on 6 matching bases. CDR3 length: 14 amino acids. V lost 6 bases and J lost 2, with 12 bases in between. Germline CDR1 reads SGHTS; CDR2 reads YDEGEE. CDR3 DNA sequence: TGTGCCAGCACCTTCGGACAGCCTGGAAACACCATATATTTT. It encodes CASTFGQPGNTIYF.

The chain is built from TRBV9 and TRBJ2-7; 8 bases align to TRBD2. The CDR3 covers 14 residues. The trim removed 0 bases at V and 7 bases at J, leaving 6 bases unmatched. CDR1 SGDLS and CDR2 YYNGEE come from the germline V gene. The CDR3, as DNA: TGTGCCAGCAGCGTAGATCTAGCGGGTCTTGAGCAGTACTTC. This encodes CASSVDLAGLEQYF.

The chain uses TRBV28 and TRBJ1-2; 9 bases align to TRBD1. Unmatched junction bases numbered 12, after V lost 5 bases and J lost 8 bases. The CDR3 is 15 amino acids. Germline V gives CDR1 MDHEN, CDR2 SYDVKM. As DNA, the CDR3 is TGTGCCAGCAGTACGGAAAACAGGGGGCTAAGAGGCTACACCTTC. Its translation: CASSTENRGLRGYTF.

V gene TRBV5-5 combines with J gene TRBJ1-2; D perhaps matches TRBD1 (5 bases). Germline V gene data show CDR1 as SGHKS and CDR2 as YYEKEE (reference sequence). CDR3 length: 13 residues. V lost 7 bases and J 2 bases, leaving 12 bases between the germline ends. The CDR3 region is CASLLTVNYGYTF. DNA for the CDR3: TGTGCCAGCCTATTGACAGTGAACTATGGCTACACCTTC.

The chain is built from TRBV9 and TRBJ2-6; D is unresolved. Trimming cost V 4 bases and J 0 bases, with 11 bases left between them. The CDR3 is 16 amino acids. Germline V lookup: CDR1 SGDLS, CDR2 YYNGEE. The DNA of the CDR3 is TGTGCCAGCAGCACTACCTCGGGCTCTGGGGCCAACGTCCTGACTTTC. It translates to CASSTTSGSGANVLTF. Full variable domain (missing parts from reference TRBV9 and TRBJ2-6): DSGVTQTPKHLITATGQRVTLRCSPRSGDLSVYWYQQSLDQGLQFLIQYYNGEERAKGNILERFSAQQFPDLHSELNLSSLELGDSALYFCASSTTSGSGANVLTFGAGSRLTVL.

The chain couples TRBV19 to TRBJ1-6; D might be TRBD1 (6 bases). The CDR3 has 16 amino acids. Germline values: CDR1 LNHDA, CDR2 SQIVND (reference sequence). The ends were cut back, 2 bases at V and 7 bases at J, with 15 bases in the middle. CDR3 nucleotides: TGTGCCAGTAGTATAACAGGACCAAGGGGGAATTCACCCCTCCACTTT. Encoded protein: CASSITGPRGNSPLHF.

As for this clone: This sample includes further DNA sequences coding for the same CDR3. V usage is TRBV18 and J usage is TRBJ2-3; D not certain. Deletions cut 6 bases from V and 0 bases from J, with 7 bases between. This CDR3 is 13 amino acids long. Germline CDR1 KGHSH, CDR2 LQKENI. The CDR3 is CASSPPSTDTQYF. In DNA form, the CDR3 reads TGTGCCAGCTCTCCCCCTAGCACAGATACGCAGTATTTT.

The chain couples TRBV5-4 to TRBJ2-7; 10 bases map to TRBD1. Germline CDR1 reads SGHNT; CDR2 reads YYREEE (reference sequence). The CDR3 spans 17 residues. V shed 4 bases, J shed 3 bases, and the junction held 13 bases outside the gene matches. CDR3 region: CASSLPGTGVTGYEQYF. CDR3 nucleotide sequence: TGTGCCAGCAGCCTGCCTGGGACAGGGGTAACGGGCTACGAGCAGTACTTC.

This sequence joins TRBV30 and TRBJ1-1; no definite D call. Trimming cost V 2 bases and J 5 bases, with 15 bases left between them. The CDR3 consists of 14 residues. Germline V gene sequence: CDR1 GTSNPN, CDR2 SVGIG (reference sequence). The CDR3 sequence is CAWSWPEPGTEAFF. The CDR3 DNA is TGTGCCTGGAGTTGGCCCGAACCGGGAACTGAAGCTTTCTTT.

The chain joins TRBV6-5 to TRBJ2-5; no firm D call. The tail of the sequence fits TRBJ2-7 better, so the J call may be wrong. The CDR3 is 16 residues long. Germline V gene data show CDR1 as MNHEY and CDR2 as SVGAGI. The CDR3 loop is CASSSTPVLESYEQYF. The CDR3 bases are TGTGCCAGCAGTTCCACGCCCGTGCTGGAGTCCTACGAGCAGTACTTC.

J is TRBJ1-1 and V is TRBV6-5; a possible D gene is TRBD1 (5 bases). The CDR3 has 14 residues. Trimming left V 4 bases short and J 0 bases short, with 9 bases between. In germline, CDR1 is MNHEY, CDR2 SVGAGI. CDR3 sequence (DNA): TGTGCCAGCAGTTTTCAGGGCGTGAACACTGAAGCTTTCTTT. It translates to CASSFQGVNTEAFF.

The CDR3 coding sequence is TGTGCCAGCAGCTCGCGGCGGACAGGGACTCAGCCCCAGCATTTT. Translated, it gives CASSSRRTGTQPQHF. The chain carries TRBV7-8 and TRBJ1-5; 8 nucleotides agree with TRBD1. Losses at the gene ends were 4 bases for V and 6 bases for J; bases not matched to a gene: 8. The CDR3 is 15 residues long. CDR1 and CDR2 (germline): SGHVS, FQNEAQ.

The gene calls are TRBV7-8 and TRBJ2-7; tentative D call: TRBD2 (7 bases). This CDR3 is 18 amino acids long. The V end was cut by 5 bases, the J end by 7 bases, with 30 bases between. The germline gives CDR1 SGHVS, CDR2 FQNEAQ. In nucleotides, the CDR3 is TGTGCCAGCAGCAATAGTAGAGGGACCGGGACTACTAGGGGGGAGCAGTACTTC. Protein: CASSNSRGTGTTRGEQYF. The whole variable domain, remainder taken from reference TRBV7-8 and TRBJ2-7, is GAGVSQSPRYKVAKRGQDVALRCDPISGHVSLFWYQQALGQGPEFLTYFQNEAQLDKSGLPSDRFFAERPEGSVSTLKIQRTQQEDSAVYLCASSNSRGTGTTRGEQYFGPGTRLTVT.

Remarks on this clone: This CDR3 is also generated by other DNA sequences in the sample. J is TRBJ2-3 and V is TRBV5-1; D not resolved. The V end lost 7 bases, the J end lost 4 bases, and 7 bases lay between the germline ends. The germline CDR1 and CDR2 sequences are SGHRS and YFSETQ. The CDR3 runs 11 residues. This CDR3 reads CASSESDTQYF. CDR3 DNA: TGCGCCAGCTCCGAGTCAGATACGCAGTATTTT.

The genes are TRBV7-9 and TRBJ1-1; a weak D match, TRBD1 (6 bases). Trimming took 10 bases from V and 1 from J, leaving 19 bases between them. The CDR3 totals 15 residues. CDR1 is SEHNR and CDR2 is FQNEAQ in the germline V gene (reference sequence). CDR3 in DNA: TGTGCCACACAAGGCGCCGGACAGAGGAACACTGAAGCTTTCTTT. Residues: CATQGAGQRNTEAFF. The entire variable domain, with the rest obtained from reference TRBV7-9 and TRBJ1-1, is as follows: DTGVSQNPRHKITKRGQNVTFRCDPISEHNRLYWYRQTLGQGPEFLTYFQNEAQLEKSRLLSDRFSAERPKGSFSTLEIQRTEQGDSAMYLCATQGAGQRNTEAFFGQGTRLTVV.

In terms of frequency, this clone is medium-sized (0.01 to 0.1%). The gene calls are TRBV27 and TRBJ1-4, with TRBD1 as a possible D gene (5 bases). The germline CDR1 and CDR2 sequences are MNHEY and SMNVEV (reference sequence). This CDR3 is 17 amino acids long. Deletions cut 5 bases from V and 8 bases from J, with 24 bases between. In DNA, the CDR3 is TGTGCCAGCAGTCTTCCGACAGACAGCAGCGCTGACGAAAAACTGTTTTTT. The encoded protein is CASSLPTDSSADEKLFF. The entire variable domain, with the rest obtained from reference TRBV27 and TRBJ1-4, is as follows: EAQVTQNPRYLITVTGKKLTVTCSQNMNHEYMSWYRQDPGLGLRQIYYSMNVEVTDKGDVPEGYKVSRKEKRNFPLILESPSPNQTSLYFCASSLPTDSSADEKLFFGSGTQLSVL.

The rearrangement links TRBV28 to TRBJ1-1; D possibly corresponds to TRBD1 (5 bases). This CDR3 region has 15 residues. V was clipped by 6 bases and J by 3 bases, with 17 bases between them. Germline lookup yields CDR1 MDHEN and CDR2 SYDVKM. The CDR3 sequence is CASSPLEGRYTEAFF. Here the CDR3 DNA reads TGTGCCAGCAGCCCCTTGGAGGGGAGGTACACTGAAGCTTTCTTT.

The gene calls are TRBV7-5 and TRBJ2-7; the table's D call, TRBD2, has no DNA check behind it. TRBV7-5 is given as a pseudogene. CDR3 size: 15 residues. The CDR3 nucleotides are TGTGCCAGAAGTTCTCCCCTGCGGCGCTCCTACGAGCAGTACTTC. Amino acids: CARSSPLRRSYEQYF.

The J gene is TRBJ2-7, the V gene TRBV4-3, with TRBD1 as a possible D gene (6 bases). Per the germline V gene, CDR1 is LGHNA and CDR2 is YSLEER. Trimming stripped 0 bases from V and 4 bases from J, with 13 bases between. This CDR3 has 15 amino acids. The chain's CDR3 is CASSQDLGTHYEQYF. DNA of the CDR3: TGCGCCAGCAGCCAAGACCTGGGGACACATTACGAGCAGTACTTC.

The V gene is TRBV29-1, the J gene TRBJ1-2; D ambiguous. This CDR3 region has 12 residues. Germline V CDR1 and CDR2: SQVTM, ANQGSEA. Trimming shortened V by 4 bases and J by 1 base, and 7 bases separated the two germline ends. CDR3: CSVGGLNYGYTF. CDR3 in DNA: TGCAGCGTTGGAGGCCTTAACTATGGCTACACCTTC.

The chain combines TRBV7-8 with TRBJ2-7, with TRBD1 identical over 7 bases. This CDR3 has 16 amino acids. V dropped 0 bases and J dropped 2; count of bases not matched to a gene: 7. In germline, CDR1 is SGHVS, CDR2 FQNEAQ. Written as DNA, the CDR3 is TGTGCCAGCAGCTTAGCGAGAGGGGGCCGAACCTACGAGCAGTACTTC. This encodes CASSLARGGRTYEQYF.

This rearrangement joins TRBV7-9 to TRBJ2-6, with no clear D. V lost 5 bases, J lost 2 bases, and 16 bases lay in between. The CDR3 contains 17 residues. Germline V lookup: CDR1 SEHNR, CDR2 FQNEAQ (reference sequence). The chain's CDR3 is CASSAPKESTGANVLTF. In DNA, the CDR3 is TGTGCCAGCAGCGCGCCCAAAGAAAGCACTGGGGCCAACGTCCTGACTTTC.